These T cell receptor beta chains were read from a single sample in a study of cytomegalovirus exposure and HLA in healthy donors. The data were produced by immunoSEQ multiplex PCR, yet TCRdb's version contains in-frame clones alone and is incomplete. This sample yields some 35,000 clones, of which 55% to 75% are seen a single time; approximately 7% belongs to the top ten. The specimen was PBMCs. These receptors were collected from a man aged 25 to 40 in good health and CMV-seronegative. The CDR3 runs from the conserved cysteine through the conserved F or W. D genes are given only for firm matches. Clone size appears in some rows only: once, few, many, or a class for an expanded clone.

D	V	J	length	size	DNA	CDR3
.	TRBV7-8	TRBJ2-3	13	.	TGTGCCAGCAGCGCCACCAGTTCAGATACGCAGTATTTT	CASSATSSDTQYF
.	TRBV19	TRBJ1-1	14	few	TGTGCCAGTCACTCGGGGAGGTGGGACACTGAAGCTTTCTTT	CASHSGRWDTEAFF
TRBD1	TRBV6-5	TRBJ2-1	14	.	TGTGCCAGCAGTTACGACAGGGGTGGAGGTGAGCAGTTCTTC	CASSYDRGGGEQFF
TRBD1	TRBV4-3	TRBJ1-2	16	few	TGCGCCAGCAGCCACATGGGGACAGGGGCTAACTATGGCTACACCTTC	CASSHMGTGANYGYTF
.	TRBV25-1	TRBJ2-3	14	.	TGTGCCAGCAGTGAAATTCAACGGGCAGATACGCAGTATTTT	CASSEIQRADTQYF
.	TRBV19	TRBJ1-2	13	.	TGTGCCAGTAGTATGGCAGGGTGGCATGGCTACACCTTC	CASSMAGWHGYTF
.	TRBV6-5	TRBJ2-7	12	once	TGTGCCAGCAGACAGACAGGGAGGGAGCAGTACTTC	CASRQTGREQYF
TRBD1	TRBV5-1	TRBJ2-5	13	few	TGCGCCAGCAGCTTCACAGGGGATGAGACCCAGTACTTC	CASSFTGDETQYF
TRBD1	TRBV4-1	TRBJ2-3	15	few	TGCGCCAGCAGCCGAATACAGGGGGAAGGAGATACGCAGTATTTT	CASSRIQGEGDTQYF
.	TRBV9	TRBJ1-2	13	.	TGTGCCAGCAGCGTAGCTCAACTCTATGGCTACACCTTC	CASSVAQLYGYTF
.	TRBV5-1	TRBJ2-3	14	.	TGCGCCAGCAGCCCCGAACCTACCACAGATACGCAGTATTTT	CASSPEPTTDTQYF
.	TRBV14	TRBJ2-7	15	.	TGTGCCAGCAGCCAAAAACCGGGTCTTTCGTCCGAGCAGTACTTC	CASSQKPGLSSEQYF
.	TRBV20-1	TRBJ2-1	11	.	TGCAGTGCTAGTCGGGGTGATGAGCAGTTCTTC	CSASRGDEQFF
.	TRBV7-8	TRBJ1-6	17	.	TGTGCCAGCAGCTTCGGCCCGACGGCGGTTTATAATTCACCCCTCCACTTT	CASSFGPTAVYNSPLHF
TRBD1	TRBV7-2	TRBJ2-7	15	.	TGTGCCAGCAGCTTAGCTGGGACAGGGGGCTACGAGCAGTACTTC	CASSLAGTGGYEQYF
TRBD1	TRBV2	TRBJ1-1	14	.	TGTGCCAGCAGCCGGGACAGGGGGCGTACTGAAGCTTTCTTT	CASSRDRGRTEAFF
.	TRBV6-5	TRBJ1-4	14	.	TGTGCCAGCAGTTCCGCTACAACTAATGAAAAACTGTTTTTT	CASSSATTNEKLFF
TRBD1	TRBV6-5	TRBJ2-7	15	once	TGTGCCAGCAGCCCGGTGTGGGACAGGGCAGTCGAGCAGTACTTC	CASSPVWDRAVEQYF
TRBD1	TRBV7-9	TRBJ1-1	18	once	TGTGCCAGCAGCTTAGCGGTGAACGACAGGGGTTGGAACACTGAAGCTTTCTTT	CASSLAVNDRGWNTEAFF
TRBD1	TRBV10-1	TRBJ2-7	15	.	TGCGCCAGCAGTGACCCCGGACAGGGGGGCTACGAGCAGTACTTC	CASSDPGQGGYEQYF
.	TRBV4-3	TRBJ2-2	16	.	TGCGCCAGCAGCCAAGATTCTGGGGCGCAGAGCGGGGAGCTGTTTTTT	CASSQDSGAQSGELFF
.	TRBV4-1	TRBJ1-2	19	.	TGCGCCAGCAGCGGCCGAGTTGGAGTGTTTCGTGGGGAGTTCTATGGCTACACCTTC	CASSGRVGVFRGEFYGYTF
TRBD1	TRBV29-1	TRBJ1-5	12	.	TGCAGCGTGGGACAGGGGAATCAGCCCCAGCATTTT	CSVGQGNQPQHF
.	TRBV6-6	TRBJ1-5	15	.	TGTGCCAGCAGTCCCGGGGGGGGTAGCAATCAGCCCCAGCATTTT	CASSPGGGSNQPQHF
.	TRBV2	TRBJ2-6	12	.	TGTGCCAGCACCGCGGGGGCCAACGTCCTGACTTTC	CASTAGANVLTF
TRBD1	TRBV9	TRBJ1-2	15	.	TGTGCCAGCAGACGAACAGGGGGCGCGAACTATGGCTACACCTTC	CASRRTGGANYGYTF
TRBD1	TRBV7-6	TRBJ1-2	17	few	TGTGCCAGCAGCTTATTGGTAGGGGGCAGGGGGCACTATGGCTACACCTTC	CASSLLVGGRGHYGYTF
TRBD2	TRBV6-5	TRBJ2-5	13	.	TGTGCCAGCAGCCCGGGACTAGCGGGGGTCCAGTACTTC	CASSPGLAGVQYF
.	TRBV29-1	TRBJ2-5	11	.	TGCAGCGCCAGGACAGAAGAGACCCAGTACTTC	CSARTEETQYF
TRBD2	TRBV13	TRBJ2-3	16	.	TGTGCCAGCAGCGCTCCGGGACTAGCGGGAGTAGATACGCAGTATTTT	CASSAPGLAGVDTQYF
TRBD1	TRBV7-9	TRBJ1-2	13	medium-sized	TGTGCCAGCAGCCGGACAGGAGAAAATGGCTACACCTTC	CASSRTGENGYTF
.	TRBV4-1	TRBJ2-5	17	.	TGCGCCAGCAGCCCCCTGAACGGGGGGCCCCTCCGGGAGACCCAGTACTTC	CASSPLNGGPLRETQYF
.	TRBV5-1	TRBJ2-2	14	.	TGCGCCAGCAGCTTCGATTTAGCAGCCGGGGAGCTGTTTTTT	CASSFDLAAGELFF
TRBD1	TRBV5-1	TRBJ2-2	15	.	TGCGCCAGCAGCTTGGGGACAGGAAACACCGGGGAGCTGTTTTTT	CASSLGTGNTGELFF
TRBD2	TRBV13	TRBJ2-3	16	once	TGTGCCAGCAGCTTCCCGCAGCTAGCGGGTACAGATACGCAGTATTTT	CASSFPQLAGTDTQYF